The T cell receptor beta chain described here comes from a study of blood T cell repertoires in COVID-19. Study background: Samples came from the United States, Italy and Spain, spanning acute and convalescent COVID-19.

In the authors' methods: The assay estimated nucleated cells by amplifying reference gene primers. TCRdb keeps only in-frame clones here, not all; method: immunoSEQ multiplex PCR. Clone size and the V and J calls come from that table; the DNA yielded D and trimming. The data hold 50,000 or so clones, with 86% observed a single time. This TCR derives from a man aged 70-80 years with acute or convalescent COVID-19. The sample was peripheral blood.

CDR3 amino acids: CASTSPGYGYTF. In DNA, the CDR3 is TGTGCCAGCACCTCCCCCGGGTATGGCTACACCTTC. The chain couples TRBV12-3 or TRBV12-4 to TRBJ1-2; D uncertain. V was shortened by 7 bases and J by 5 bases, with 11 bases between the two germline ends. The CDR3 spans 12 residues.